This is a list of T cell receptor beta chains from one sample in a study of blood T cell repertoires in COVID-19. Sequenced by immunoSEQ multiplex PCR; TCRdb stores in-frame clones only, minus some. The sample consists of 55,000 to 70,000 clones, more than 60% of them appearing once. The sequenced sample was peripheral blood. The receptors were sampled from a human donor in a cohort sampled during active COVID-19. The CDR3 runs from the conserved cysteine through the conserved F or W. The order of the fields is V gene, J gene, CDR3 protein.

TRBV19	TRBJ2-1	CASSLGQRDEQFF
TRBV7-2	TRBJ2-1	CASSLAPLGSGGSNEQFF
TRBV5-4	TRBJ2-5	CASSQGQGKTQYF
TRBV7-2	TRBJ1-2	CASSLNRGNGYTF
TRBV24-1	TRBJ2-3	CATSESADTQYF
TRBV11-2	TRBJ1-5	CASSSRTGTDQPQHF
TRBV18	TRBJ2-1	CASSPGLLISYNEQFF
TRBV5-3	TRBJ2-7	CARSLVGQGVTYEQYF
TRBV7-2	TRBJ2-1	CAIPGLAGGSTYNEQFF
TRBV28	TRBJ2-6	CASTRGSGANVLTF
TRBV10-3	TRBJ2-7	CAMRTGSEQYF
TRBV5-1	TRBJ1-4	CASSLEGVGKLFF